The present T cell receptor beta chain was sequenced within a study of cytomegalovirus exposure and HLA in healthy donors. The primer mix had 60 Vbeta and 13 Jbeta primers. Method: immunoSEQ multiplex PCR; TCRdb's copy keeps in-frame clones and lacks some. Of more than 80,000 clones detected, roughly 86% appear once; the ten largest clones hold around a tenth. The CDR3 runs to 17 residues. V was clipped by 2 bases and J by 0 bases; unmatched bases: 7. CDR1 is MNHNS, CDR2 SASEGT, per germline. Sequencing was done on a sample of PBMCs. The TCR originated in a man in his thirties or forties in good health and CMV-seropositive. The gene calls are TRBV6-1 and TRBJ1-5; 7 nucleotides line up with TRBD1. CDR3 sequence: CASSERDRFYSNQPQHF. The CDR3 DNA is TGTGCCAGCAGTGAACGGGACAGATTTTATAGCAATCAGCCCCAGCATTTT.